This entry features one T cell receptor (beta chain) sequence. This specimen comes from a study of OX40 agonist ivuxolimab in advanced cancers. Study summary: In this cohort, patients received ivuxolimab, an agonistic anti-OX40 (CD134) antibody. Patients received ivuxolimab, an intravenous treatment, every 2 weeks at 0.01 to 10 mg/kg. Among those treated, three patients had partial responses, one with hepatocellular carcinoma and two with cutaneous melanoma.

Sequencing was performed with immunoSEQ multiplex PCR; in TCRdb, only in-frame clones are kept and a portion is missing. The sample gives about 16,000 clones, around nine tenths of which show up once; just under 4% is in the top ten. Germline V gives CDR1 MDHEN, CDR2 SYDVKM. The CDR3 consists of 14 residues. V lost 7 bases to trimming and J lost 1 base, with 11 bases between them. The sequence was collected from an adult with an advanced solid tumor such as melanoma, head and neck, liver or kidney cancer. The V gene is TRBV28, the J gene TRBJ1-5; a weak D match, TRBD1 (6 bases). The material sequenced was CD4+ or CD8+ T cells sorted from blood, taken in a trial of the OX40 agonist ivuxolimab. DNA of the CDR3: TGTGCCAGCAACGAGGGGGGAAGCAATCAGCCCCAGCATTTT. Amino acids: CASNEGGSNQPQHF. Based on the CDR3 plus reference TRBV28 and TRBJ1-5, the full variable domain is DVKVTQSSRYLVKRTGEKVFLECVQDMDHENMFWYRQDPGLGLRLIYFSYDVKMKEKGDIPEGYSVSREKKERFSLILESASTNQTSMYLCASNEGGSNQPQHFGDGTRLSIL.